These 26 T cell receptor beta chains share one sample of origin, sequenced in a study of CD8 T cells in Susac syndrome. RNA, at about 0.5 to 1 ug, was reverse transcribed with random hexamers. One entry per CDR3 protein results from TCRdb running MiXCR on the immunoSEQ multiplex PCR reads. The sample has about 19,000 distinct CDR3 sequences; 85% to 95% are singletons. The sample consisted of CD8+ T cells from PBMCs. Receptors originate from a human donor in good health.

The rearrangement joins TRBV27 to TRBJ2-1, with TRBD1 matching 8 bases. This CDR3 spans 15 amino acids. J lost 4 bases, V lost 6 bases, and 8 bases had no gene match. Germline-derived CDR1 and CDR2 are MNHEY and SMNVEV (reference sequence). The CDR3 reads CASRTTGVGYNEQFF. The CDR3 nucleotides are TGTGCCAGCAGAACGACAGGGGTTGGGTACAATGAGCAGTTCTTC.

The rearrangement uses TRBV15 and TRBJ2-3; 11 bases are shared with TRBD2. Germline CDR1 LNHNV, CDR2 YYDKDF (reference sequence). The CDR3 covers 17 residues. J lost 4 bases, V lost 0 bases, and 6 bases had no gene match. CDR3 nucleotide sequence: TGTGCCACCAGCAGAGATCCGATAGCGGGAGGGGCAGATACGCAGTATTTT. Its protein product is CATSRDPIAGGADTQYF.

J is TRBJ1-2 and V is TRBV29-1; D is ambiguous. The length of the CDR3 is 12 residues. V lost 0 bases, J lost 7 bases, and 9 bases lay in between. Germline loops: CDR1 SQVTM, CDR2 ANQGSEA. CDR3: CSVEDVGSGYTF. CDR3 DNA sequence: TGCAGCGTTGAAGATGTAGGGAGTGGCTACACCTTC.

The genes are TRBV29-1 and TRBJ2-2; tentative D call: TRBD2 (6 bases). With 1 base removed from V and 4 bases from J, the gap between germline ends came to 13 bases. Germline CDR1 and CDR2: SQVTM and ANQGSEA. The length of the CDR3 is 15 residues. This CDR3 is CSVEGAGFGTGELFF. The CDR3 DNA is TGCAGCGTTGAAGGCGCGGGGTTTGGCACCGGGGAGCTGTTTTTT.

The V gene is TRBV27, the J gene TRBJ2-1, with TRBD2 matching 9 bases. Germline CDR1 and CDR2: MNHEY and SMNVEV (reference sequence). This CDR3 contains 15 residues. V lost 3 bases and J lost 5; bases outside the gene matches: 5. In nucleotides, the CDR3 is TGTGCCAGCAGTTTTCTAGCGGGGAGACACAATGAGCAGTTCTTC. Protein sequence: CASSFLAGRHNEQFF.

The chain has TRBV7-6 and TRBJ2-2; D ambiguous. The V gene lost 1 base and the J gene lost 0 bases, with 15 bases spanning the gap. Germline V gives CDR1 SGHVS, CDR2 FNYEAQ. The CDR3 has 18 residues. The CDR3 here is CASSLVVDAATNTGELFF. CDR3 bases: TGTGCCAGCAGCTTAGTGGTGGACGCGGCTACGAACACCGGGGAGCTGTTTTTT.

The chain joins TRBV28 to TRBJ2-7; possible D gene TRBD2, 5 bases. Germline CDR1 and CDR2: MDHEN and SYDVKM. This CDR3 contains 14 residues. The V gene lost 2 bases and the J gene lost 5 bases, with 13 bases spanning the gap. In DNA form, the CDR3 reads TGTGCCAGCAGTTTACCCGGGGTATGGGACGAGCAGTACTTC. Its translation: CASSLPGVWDEQYF.

V and J are TRBV2 and TRBJ2-1, with D possibly TRBD1 on 5 matching bases. V shed 8 bases and J shed 9 bases, with 26 bases lying between them. The germline V gene has CDR1 SNHLY and CDR2 FYNNEI. This CDR3 has 16 amino acids. CDR3 sequence (DNA): TGTGCCAGCGGTCGATTCGCAGGGAAGGCTGCTGGTGAGCAGTTCTTC. Protein: CASGRFAGKAAGEQFF.

The chain carries TRBV4-3 and TRBJ2-3, with D tentatively TRBD2 (6 bases). Germline V gene data show CDR1 as LGHNA and CDR2 as YSLEER. V was shortened by 0 bases and J by 3 bases, with 16 bases between the two germline ends. The CDR3 loop spans 17 amino acids. CDR3 region: CASSQEAAGGWTDTQYF. The CDR3 coding sequence is TGCGCCAGCAGCCAAGAGGCAGCGGGCGGATGGACAGATACGCAGTATTTT.

The V call is TRBV19, the J call TRBJ2-1; TRBD2 matches at 13 bases. The CDR3 runs 15 residues. CDR1 is LNHDA, CDR2 SQIVND, per germline (reference sequence). J gave up 9 bases and V 5 bases, and 7 bases lay outside the gene matches. This CDR3 reads CASSPGLAGASEQFF. The CDR3 DNA sequence: TGTGCCAGTAGTCCCGGACTAGCGGGAGCCAGTGAGCAGTTCTTC. Full variable domain (remainder filled in from reference TRBV19 and TRBJ2-1): DGGITQSPKYLFRKEGQNVTLSCEQNLNHDAMYWYRQDPGQGLRLIYYSQIVNDFQKGDIAEGYSVSREKKESFPLTVTSAQKNPTAFYLCASSPGLAGASEQFFGPGTRLTVL.

The CDR3 DNA follows: TGTGCCAGCAGCTTGAACCCAGGCAGCCAAGAGACCCAGTACTTC. As protein: CASSLNPGSQETQYF. This chain joins TRBV7-9 and TRBJ2-5; D gene ambiguous. Trimming pared 3 bases from V and 1 base from J, leaving 12 bases between. Germline V lookup: CDR1 SEHNR, CDR2 FQNEAQ (reference sequence). The CDR3 has 15 residues.

The V call is TRBV7-2, the J call TRBJ2-7; 13 nucleotides match TRBD2. Trimming took 2 bases from V and 4 from J; bases not matched to a gene: 8. The CDR3 runs 17 residues. CDR1 is SGHTA and CDR2 is FQGNSA in the germline V gene. The CDR3 here is CASSLFGLAGEEYEQYF. CDR3 nucleotides: TGTGCCAGCAGCTTATTCGGACTAGCGGGAGAAGAGTACGAGCAGTACTTC.

This clonotype occurred once. This chain joins TRBV11-2 and TRBJ1-1, with D possibly being TRBD1 (5 bases). V shed 0 bases and J shed 3 bases, with 5 bases lying between them. CDR1 SGHAT and CDR2 FQNNGV come from the germline V gene. The CDR3 spans 13 residues. DNA of the CDR3: TGTGCCAGCAGCTTAGAAGGGGACACTGAAGCTTTCTTT. Protein product: CASSLEGDTEAFF. The full variable domain, in which reference TRBV11-2 and TRBJ1-1 provide the parts outside the CDR3, is EAGVAQSPRYKIIEKRQSVAFWCNPISGHATLYWYQQILGQGPKLLIQFQNNGVVDDSQLPKDRFSAERLKGVDSTLKIQPAKLEDSAVYLCASSLEGDTEAFFGQGTRLTVV.

This chain uses TRBV19 with TRBJ2-2; no reliable D call. The CDR3 spans 15 residues. Germline assignment: CDR1 LNHDA and CDR2 SQIVND (reference sequence). The germline V and J ends were trimmed by 5 bases and 5 bases, with 15 bases remaining between them. The CDR3 loop reads CASSYSTSGTGELFF. The CDR3 coding sequence is TGTGCCAGTAGTTATAGTACGTCCGGGACCGGGGAGCTGTTTTTT.

The chain recombines TRBV7-8 with TRBJ2-5; 9 nucleotides agree with TRBD2. The germline gives CDR1 SGHVS, CDR2 FQNEAQ. Trimming at V came to 1 base and at J to 0 bases, leaving 9 bases not matched to a gene. CDR3 length equals 18 residues. CDR3 protein: CASSLVRAGGDYQETQYF. CDR3 nucleotide sequence: TGTGCCAGCAGCTTAGTTCGAGCGGGAGGAGATTACCAAGAGACCCAGTACTTC.

Comment on this clonotype: Compared with germline, one end of the junction differs, possibly owing to a read error. This chain uses TRBV18 with TRBJ2-5; D is uncertain. Germline loops: CDR1 KGHSH, CDR2 LQKENI. CDR3 length: 14 residues. CDR3 region: CATSEAYPQETQYF. The DNA for the CDR3 is TGTGCCACCTCAGAGGCCTATCCTCAAGAGACCCAGTACTTC.

The chain employs TRBV28 and TRBJ2-7; 8 positions agree with TRBD1. V gave up 5 bases and J gave up 3 bases; unmatched junction bases: 6. Germline V CDR1 and CDR2: MDHEN, SYDVKM. This CDR3 spans 14 amino acids. This CDR3 reads CASSQTGGSYEQYF. The CDR3 DNA sequence: TGTGCCAGCAGTCAAACAGGGGGGAGCTACGAGCAGTACTTC.

The V call is TRBV7-2, the J call TRBJ2-7; the D gene is possibly TRBD1 (6 bases). The CDR3 spans 16 residues. Germline V gives CDR1 SGHTA, CDR2 FQGNSA. V was cut by 5 bases and J by 2 bases, with 19 bases left in between. The CDR3 coding sequence is TGTGCCAGCAGCCCCCTGACAGGTCTCCCCCCCTACGAGCAGTACGTC. Amino acid sequence: CASSPLTGLPPYEQYV.

CDR3 amino acids: CSGTGDGELFF. The CDR3 nucleotides are TGCAGCGGGACCGGGGACGGGGAGCTGTTTTTT. The genes are TRBV29-1 and TRBJ2-2, with D possibly being TRBD2 (5 bases). The CDR3 has 11 residues. Germline values: CDR1 SQVTM, CDR2 ANQGSEA. V dropped 7 bases and J dropped 7 bases, with 10 bases sitting between them.

The J gene is TRBJ2-5, the V gene TRBV5-6; 14 bases agree with TRBD2. CDR1 and CDR2 (germline): SGHDT, YYEEEE. The CDR3 contains 17 residues. V was pared by 3 bases and J by 3 bases, with 7 bases of the junction left unmatched. This CDR3 reads CASSSTSGRAGEETQYF. The CDR3 nucleotides are TGTGCCAGCAGCTCGACTAGCGGGAGGGCCGGAGAAGAGACCCAGTACTTC.

This clonotype showed up just once. This CDR3 reads CASSFRSLGDTQYF. CDR3 nucleotide sequence: TGCGCCAGCAGCTTCCGGAGTCTCGGGGATACGCAGTATTTT. The chain links TRBV5-1 to TRBJ2-3; no clear D. The CDR3 has 14 residues. V dropped 2 bases and J dropped 6 bases, with 13 bases sitting between them. Germline V gene data show CDR1 as SGHRS and CDR2 as YFSETQ. The full variable domain, its missing parts supplied by reference TRBV5-1 and TRBJ2-3, is KAGVTQTPRYLIKTRGQQVTLSCSPISGHRSVSWYQQTPGQGLQFLFEYFSETQRNKGNFPGRFSGRQFSNSRSEMNVSTLELGDSALYLCASSFRSLGDTQYFGPGTRLTVL.

This chain uses TRBV27 with TRBJ2-3; D is unresolved. Germline values: CDR1 MNHEY, CDR2 SMNVEV (reference sequence). There are 15 residues in the CDR3. Trimming shortened V by 4 bases and J by 1 base, and 12 bases separated the two germline ends. CDR3 protein: CASSSSFTRTDTQYF. The CDR3 DNA follows: TGTGCCAGCAGTTCTTCTTTTACACGCACAGATACGCAGTATTTT.

The chain has TRBV19 and TRBJ1-1; D is possibly TRBD1 (5 bases). Trimming shortened V by 3 bases and J by 6 bases, and 11 bases separated the two germline ends. CDR1 and CDR2 from the germline V gene are LNHDA and SQIVND (reference sequence). The CDR3 has 13 residues. The CDR3 nucleotides are TGTGCCAGTAGTATTGTCGGGGGGGCTGAAGCTTTCTTT. The encoded protein is CASSIVGGAEAFF.

The chain uses TRBV20-1 and TRBJ1-1; no reliable D call. Trimming took off 6 bases at V and 3 bases at J, with 11 bases between the two ends. This CDR3 contains 12 residues. CDR1 and CDR2 from the germline V gene are DFQATT and SNEGSKA (reference sequence). The DNA of the CDR3 is TGCAGTGCCTGGACTCGGGACACTGAAGCTTTCTTT. Its translation is CSAWTRDTEAFF.

This sequence joins TRBV5-4 and TRBJ2-3; TRBD1 matches 8 bases. Germline trimming cut 4 bases from V and 4 bases from J; bases unmatched to any gene: 5. There are 14 residues in the CDR3. The germline gives CDR1 SGHNT, CDR2 YYREEE (reference sequence). This CDR3 is CASSETGVADTQYF. The CDR3 DNA is TGTGCCAGCAGCGAGACAGGGGTAGCAGATACGCAGTATTTT. Based on the CDR3 plus reference TRBV5-4 and TRBJ2-3, the full variable domain is ETGVTQSPTHLIKTRGQQVTLRCSSQSGHNTVSWYQQALGQGPQFIFQYYREEENGRGNFPPRFSGLQFPNYSSELNVNALELDDSALYLCASSETGVADTQYFGPGTRLTVL.

This clonotype appeared a single time. This chain joins TRBV24-1 and TRBJ2-5; 9 positions match TRBD2. Germline CDR1 KGHDR, CDR2 SFDVKD. After removal of 9 bases from V and 5 bases from J, the junction contained 6 bases not matched to a gene. This CDR3 is built from 13 residues. CDR3 sequence: CATGGLAPETQYF. In DNA form, the CDR3 reads TGTGCCACCGGTGGACTAGCGCCGGAGACCCAGTACTTC.